This TCR beta chain was profiled in a study of T cell responses to AZD1222 COVID-19 vaccine. Study outcomes and limitations: The repertoires were collected only after the peak T cell response.

The CDR3 contains 15 residues. The germline CDR1 and CDR2 sequences are SGHNT and YENEEA. Between the trimmed V and J ends, which lost 4 bases and 2 bases, there was a span of 13 bases. With respect to this clone: The antigen remains unidentified.

Profiling relied on immunoSEQ multiplex PCR, and the TCRdb table lists in-frame clones only, not all of them. The sample comprises about 93,000 clones, 89% of which are singletons, and 2.5% to 3% rests with the top ten. This sequence originates from an adult in good health. Sample: peripheral blood, taken on day 0 of MenACWY control vaccination. The chain is built from TRBV11-3 and TRBJ2-3; D unresolved. CDR3 coding DNA: TGTGCCAGCAGCTCCGGTCGGGTTCCCACAGATACGCAGTATTTT. Translated, it gives CASSSGRVPTDTQYF. The full variable domain, rest sourced from reference TRBV11-3 and TRBJ2-3, is EAGVVQSPRYKIIEKKQPVAFWCNPISGHNTLYWYLQNLGQGPELLIRYENEEAVDDSQLPKDRFSAERLKGVDSTLKIQPAELGDSAVYLCASSSGRVPTDTQYFGPGTRLTVL.